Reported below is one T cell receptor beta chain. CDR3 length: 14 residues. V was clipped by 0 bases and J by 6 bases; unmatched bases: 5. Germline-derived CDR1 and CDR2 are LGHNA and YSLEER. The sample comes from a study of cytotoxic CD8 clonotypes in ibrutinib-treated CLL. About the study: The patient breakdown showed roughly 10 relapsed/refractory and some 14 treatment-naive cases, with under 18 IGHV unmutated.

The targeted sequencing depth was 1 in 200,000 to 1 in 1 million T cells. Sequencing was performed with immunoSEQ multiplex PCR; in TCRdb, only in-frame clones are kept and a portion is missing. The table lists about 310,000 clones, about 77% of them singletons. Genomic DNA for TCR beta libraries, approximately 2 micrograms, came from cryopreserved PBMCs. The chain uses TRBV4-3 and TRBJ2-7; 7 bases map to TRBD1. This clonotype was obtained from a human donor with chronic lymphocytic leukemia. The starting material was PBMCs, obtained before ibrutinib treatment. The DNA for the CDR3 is TGCGCCAGCAGCCAAGAGAACAGGGGAGCCGAGCAGTACTTC. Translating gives CASSQENRGAEQYF.